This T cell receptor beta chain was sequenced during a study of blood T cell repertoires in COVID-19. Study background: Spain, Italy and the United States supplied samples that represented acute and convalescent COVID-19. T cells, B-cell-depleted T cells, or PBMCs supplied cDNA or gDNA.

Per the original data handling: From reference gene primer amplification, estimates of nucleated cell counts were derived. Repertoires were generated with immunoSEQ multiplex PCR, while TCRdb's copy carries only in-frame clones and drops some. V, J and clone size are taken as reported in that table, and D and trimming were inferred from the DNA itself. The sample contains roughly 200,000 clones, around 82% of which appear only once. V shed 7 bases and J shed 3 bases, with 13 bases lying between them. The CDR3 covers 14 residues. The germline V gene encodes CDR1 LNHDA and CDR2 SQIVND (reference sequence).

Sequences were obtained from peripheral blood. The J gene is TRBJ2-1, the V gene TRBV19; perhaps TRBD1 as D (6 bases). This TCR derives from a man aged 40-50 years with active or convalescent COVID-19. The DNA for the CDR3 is TGTGCCAGTAATGCAGGGGATGGCTACAATGAGCAGTTCTTC. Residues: CASNAGDGYNEQFF.